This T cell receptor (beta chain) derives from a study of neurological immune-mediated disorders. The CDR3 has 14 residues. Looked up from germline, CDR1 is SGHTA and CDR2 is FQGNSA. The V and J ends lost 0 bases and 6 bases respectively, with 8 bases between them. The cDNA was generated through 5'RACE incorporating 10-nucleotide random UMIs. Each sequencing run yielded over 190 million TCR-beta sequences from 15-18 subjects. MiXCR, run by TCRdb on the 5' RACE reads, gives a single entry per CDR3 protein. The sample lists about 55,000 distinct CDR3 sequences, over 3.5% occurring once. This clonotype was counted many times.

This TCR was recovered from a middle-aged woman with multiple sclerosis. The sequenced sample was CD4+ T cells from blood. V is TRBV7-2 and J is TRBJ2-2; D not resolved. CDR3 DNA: TGTGCCAGCAGCTTAGCCGTGTTGTCCGGGGAGCTGTTTTTT. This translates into CASSLAVLSGELFF.